The TCR beta chain described here comes from a study of T cell repertoires in MIS-A myocarditis (dated by TCRdb to between 2021 and 2023). Amplification of TCRbeta CDR3 regions relied on the immunoSEQ bias-controlled multiplex PCR, followed by high-throughput sequencing. For the original study's pipeline: The immunoSEQ vendor pipeline collapsed and filtered CDR3 sequences to measure the abundance and frequency of each unique TCRbeta CDR3. Dominant CDR3 amino acid sequences were clustered with SARS-CoV-2-specific ImmuneCODE TCRbeta sequences by CD-HIT using a 90% global sequence identity threshold. Clones at frequencies from 0.1 to 1 were categorized as hyperexpanded, and clones at frequencies from 0.01 to 0.1 were categorized as large. For the dominant clones, CDR3 amino acid sequences and V and J gene assignments were confirmed with MiXCR. The R stringdist package was used to compute Levenshtein distances between the patient clonotypes and the ImmuneCODE hits. TCRdb stores this immuneACCESS table with in-frame sequences only. Part of the clones is absent; in the studies checked, under half of the shortfall reflects unresolved V genes, and no reason is known for the rest. For V, J and clone size, that table is used; D and trimming come from the DNA. The sample includes roughly 15,000 clones, with roughly 81% observed a single time. Roughly 61% of the sample goes to the ten largest clones.

Trimmed from V: 10 bases; trimmed from J: 6 bases; junction bases lacking a gene match: 11. Spanning cysteine to phenylalanine, the CDR3 consists of 15 amino acids. Only the CDR3 part of the read is kept: 45 bases, read in frame from the first base. CDR1 and CDR2 are drawn from the germline V gene (reference sequence): MNHEY, SMNVEV. As for this clone: There is no known antigen for this receptor. Per-base quality was not reported, and no clone a single base away is much larger than it.

The QIAamp DNA FFPE kit was used to extract genomic DNA from formalin-fixed paraffin-embedded autopsy tissue. This receptor was obtained from a man between 18 and 35 years old with fulminant myocarditis from multisystem inflammatory syndrome in adults (MIS-A) after COVID-19. In this chain, TRBV27 is recombined with TRBJ1-4; 10 nucleotides in the junction match TRBD1. The sample comprised left ventricle heart tissue obtained at autopsy. This specimen's cell subset or site label, per the study, means: cardiac tissue sample (left or right ventricle, interventricular septum, or pericardium). The nucleotides are TGTGCCACCCAACGGACAGGGGGTTGGGATGAAAAACTGTTTTTT. Translated, it reads CATQRTGGWDEKLFF.